This T cell receptor (beta chain) was identified during a study of shared clonotypes between healthy human individuals. Background on the study: Each donor contributed plates that comprised three CD4 naive, three CD4 memory, two CD8 naive and one CD8 memory. Regarding the study as a whole: What limited the represented genetic and exposure-history diversity was the small number of donors.

Germline V lookup: CDR1 MDHEN, CDR2 SYDVKM. V lost 5 bases and J lost 4, with 20 bases in between. CDR3 size: 16 residues. This table comes from immunoSEQ multiplex PCR, and its TCRdb copy is limited to in-frame clones, with some not included. The sample yields some 120,000 clones, 68% seen once. Donors were healthy HIV-negative adults without recently reported acute infections or vaccinations. Both CD45RO+ cells and CCR7-negative CD45RA+ TemRA cells were combined to make up CD8 memory. With respect to this clone: Its antigen is unidentified.

Source material: memory CD8+ T cells sorted from blood. Subset given: CD45RO+ cells pooled with CCR7-negative TemRA cells. This sequence joins TRBV28 and TRBJ1-1, with D tentatively TRBD1 (6 bases). This sequence originates from a woman aged 30 to 39 in good health. CDR3 region: CASSPHEGQAGTEAFF. The CDR3 nucleotides read TGTGCCAGCAGTCCCCACGAGGGACAAGCGGGCACTGAAGCTTTCTTT.